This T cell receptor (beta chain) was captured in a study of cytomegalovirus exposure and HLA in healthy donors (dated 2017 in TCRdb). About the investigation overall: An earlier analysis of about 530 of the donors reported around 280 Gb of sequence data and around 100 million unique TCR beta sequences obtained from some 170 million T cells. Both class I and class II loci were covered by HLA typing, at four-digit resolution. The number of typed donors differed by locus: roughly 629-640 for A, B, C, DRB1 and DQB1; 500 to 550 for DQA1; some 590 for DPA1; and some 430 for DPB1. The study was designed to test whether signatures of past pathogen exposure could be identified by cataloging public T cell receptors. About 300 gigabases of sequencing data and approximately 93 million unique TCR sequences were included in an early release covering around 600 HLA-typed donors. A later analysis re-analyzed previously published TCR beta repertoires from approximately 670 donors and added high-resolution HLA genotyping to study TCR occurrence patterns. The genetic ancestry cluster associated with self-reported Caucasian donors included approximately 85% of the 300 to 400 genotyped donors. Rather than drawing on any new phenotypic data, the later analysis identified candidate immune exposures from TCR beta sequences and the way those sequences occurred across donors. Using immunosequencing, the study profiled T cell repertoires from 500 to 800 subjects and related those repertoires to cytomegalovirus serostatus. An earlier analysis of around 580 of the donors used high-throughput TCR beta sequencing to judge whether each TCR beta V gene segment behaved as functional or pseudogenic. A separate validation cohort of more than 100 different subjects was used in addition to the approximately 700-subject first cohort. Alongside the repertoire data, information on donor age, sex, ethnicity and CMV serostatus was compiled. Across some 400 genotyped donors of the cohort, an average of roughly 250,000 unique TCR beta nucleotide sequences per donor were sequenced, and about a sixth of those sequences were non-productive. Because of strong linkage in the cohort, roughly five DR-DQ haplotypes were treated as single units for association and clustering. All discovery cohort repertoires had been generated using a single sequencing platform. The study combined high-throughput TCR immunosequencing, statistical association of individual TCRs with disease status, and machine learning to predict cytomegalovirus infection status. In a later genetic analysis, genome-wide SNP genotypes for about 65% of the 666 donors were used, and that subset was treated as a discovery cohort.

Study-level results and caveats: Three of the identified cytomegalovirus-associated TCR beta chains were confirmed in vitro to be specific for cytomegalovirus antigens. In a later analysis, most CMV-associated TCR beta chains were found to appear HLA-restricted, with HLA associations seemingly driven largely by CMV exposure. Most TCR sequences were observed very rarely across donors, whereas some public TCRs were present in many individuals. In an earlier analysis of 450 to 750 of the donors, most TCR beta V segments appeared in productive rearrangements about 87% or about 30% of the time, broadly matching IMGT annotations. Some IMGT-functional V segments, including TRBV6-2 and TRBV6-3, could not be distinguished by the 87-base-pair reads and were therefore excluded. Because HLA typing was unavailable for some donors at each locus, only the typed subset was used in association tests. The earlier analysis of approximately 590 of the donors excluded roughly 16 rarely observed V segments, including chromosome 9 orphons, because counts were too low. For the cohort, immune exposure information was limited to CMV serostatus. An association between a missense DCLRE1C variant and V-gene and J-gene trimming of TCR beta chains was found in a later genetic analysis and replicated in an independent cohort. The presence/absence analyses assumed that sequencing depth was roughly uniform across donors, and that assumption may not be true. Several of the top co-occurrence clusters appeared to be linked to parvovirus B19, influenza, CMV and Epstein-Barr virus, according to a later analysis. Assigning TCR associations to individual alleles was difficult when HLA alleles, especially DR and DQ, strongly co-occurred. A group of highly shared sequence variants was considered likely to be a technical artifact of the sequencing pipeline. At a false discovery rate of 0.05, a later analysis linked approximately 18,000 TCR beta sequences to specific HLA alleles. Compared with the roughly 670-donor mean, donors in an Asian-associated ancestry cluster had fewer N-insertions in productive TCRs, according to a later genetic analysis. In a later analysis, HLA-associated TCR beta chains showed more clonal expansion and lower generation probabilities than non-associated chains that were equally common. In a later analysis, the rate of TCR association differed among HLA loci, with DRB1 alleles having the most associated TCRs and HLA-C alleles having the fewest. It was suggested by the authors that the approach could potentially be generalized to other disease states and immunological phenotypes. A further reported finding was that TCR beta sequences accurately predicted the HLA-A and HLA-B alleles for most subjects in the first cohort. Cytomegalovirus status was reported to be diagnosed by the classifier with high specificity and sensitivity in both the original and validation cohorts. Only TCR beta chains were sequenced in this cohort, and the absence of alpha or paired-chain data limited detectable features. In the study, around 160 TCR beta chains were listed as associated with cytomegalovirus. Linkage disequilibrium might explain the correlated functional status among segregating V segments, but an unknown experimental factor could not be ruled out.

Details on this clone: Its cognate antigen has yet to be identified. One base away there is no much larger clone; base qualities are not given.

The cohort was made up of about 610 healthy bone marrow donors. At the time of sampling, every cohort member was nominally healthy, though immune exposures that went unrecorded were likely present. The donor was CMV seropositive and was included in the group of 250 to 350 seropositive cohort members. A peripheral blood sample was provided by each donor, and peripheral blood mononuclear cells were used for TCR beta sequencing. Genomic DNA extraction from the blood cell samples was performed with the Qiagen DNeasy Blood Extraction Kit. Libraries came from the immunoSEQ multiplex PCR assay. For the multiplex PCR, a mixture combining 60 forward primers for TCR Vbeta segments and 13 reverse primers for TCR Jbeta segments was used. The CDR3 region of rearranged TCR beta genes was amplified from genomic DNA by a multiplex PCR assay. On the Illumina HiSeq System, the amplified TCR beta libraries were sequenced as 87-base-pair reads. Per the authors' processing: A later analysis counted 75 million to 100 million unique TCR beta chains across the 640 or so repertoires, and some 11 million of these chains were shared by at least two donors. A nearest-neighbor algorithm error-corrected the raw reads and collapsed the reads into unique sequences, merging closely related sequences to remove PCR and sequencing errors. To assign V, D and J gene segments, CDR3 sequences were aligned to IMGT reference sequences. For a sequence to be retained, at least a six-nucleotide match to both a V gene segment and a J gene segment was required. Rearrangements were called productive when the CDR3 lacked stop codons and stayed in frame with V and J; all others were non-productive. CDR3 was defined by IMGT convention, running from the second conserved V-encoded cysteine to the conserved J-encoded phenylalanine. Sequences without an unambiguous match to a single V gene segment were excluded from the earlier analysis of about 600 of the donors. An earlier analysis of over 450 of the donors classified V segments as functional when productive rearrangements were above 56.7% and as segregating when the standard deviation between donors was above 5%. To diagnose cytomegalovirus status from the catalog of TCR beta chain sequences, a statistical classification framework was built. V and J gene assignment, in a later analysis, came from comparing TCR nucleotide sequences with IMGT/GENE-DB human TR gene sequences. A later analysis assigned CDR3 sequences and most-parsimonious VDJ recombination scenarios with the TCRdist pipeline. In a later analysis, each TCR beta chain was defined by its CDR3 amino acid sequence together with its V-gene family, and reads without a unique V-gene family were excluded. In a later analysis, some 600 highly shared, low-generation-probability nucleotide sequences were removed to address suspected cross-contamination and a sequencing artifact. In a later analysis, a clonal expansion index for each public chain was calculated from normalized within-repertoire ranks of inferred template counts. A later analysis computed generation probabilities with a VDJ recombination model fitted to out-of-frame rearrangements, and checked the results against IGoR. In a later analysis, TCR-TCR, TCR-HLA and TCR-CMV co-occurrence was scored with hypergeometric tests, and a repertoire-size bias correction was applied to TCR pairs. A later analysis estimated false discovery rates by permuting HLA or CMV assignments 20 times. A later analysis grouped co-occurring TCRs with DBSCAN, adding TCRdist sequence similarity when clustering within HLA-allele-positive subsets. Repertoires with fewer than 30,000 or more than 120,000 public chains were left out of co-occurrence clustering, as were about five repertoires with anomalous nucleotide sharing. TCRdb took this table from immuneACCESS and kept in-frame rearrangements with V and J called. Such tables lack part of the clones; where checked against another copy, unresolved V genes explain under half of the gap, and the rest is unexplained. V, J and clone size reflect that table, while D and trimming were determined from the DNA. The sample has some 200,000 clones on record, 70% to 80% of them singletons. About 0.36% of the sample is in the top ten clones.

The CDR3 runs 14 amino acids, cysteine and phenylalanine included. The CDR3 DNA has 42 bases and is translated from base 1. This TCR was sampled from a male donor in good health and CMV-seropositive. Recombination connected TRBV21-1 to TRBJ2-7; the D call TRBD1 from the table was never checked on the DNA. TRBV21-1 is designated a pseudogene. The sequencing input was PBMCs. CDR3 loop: CARSDRDRTYEQYF. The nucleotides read TGTGCCAGGTCCGACCGGGACAGAACCTACGAGCAGTACTTC.